A single TCR beta chain is shown here with its context. These data come from a study of blood T cell repertoires in COVID-19. On the study more broadly: Whether acute or convalescent, the COVID-19 samples came from the United States, Italy and Spain. PBMCs, B-cell-depleted T cells, or T cells were the source of the cDNA or gDNA that made up the material.

In the study's own analysis: Amplification with reference gene primers provided the estimates of nucleated cell counts. Repertoires were generated with immunoSEQ multiplex PCR, while TCRdb's copy carries only in-frame clones and drops some. D and trimming were read from the DNA, whereas the V and J calls and clone size are those reported in that table. This table has some 290,000 clones, approximately 82% appearing once. Germline V gene lookup returns CDR1 SGHRS and CDR2 YFSETQ. This CDR3 has 14 amino acids. The germline V and J ends were trimmed by 0 bases and 0 bases, with 7 bases remaining between them.

The chain has TRBV5-1 and TRBJ2-7; D uncertain. The sample comprised peripheral blood. The clonotype was recovered from a man aged 60-69 years who had recovered from COVID-19. For the CDR3, the DNA is TGCGCCAGCAGCTTGGTAAGCACCTCCTACGAGCAGTACTTC. Protein: CASSLVSTSYEQYF.